The clone carrying this T cell receptor (beta chain) was counted a few times. Germline loops: CDR1 SGHAT, CDR2 FQNNGV. The CDR3 contains 15 residues. Trimming at V came to 1 base and at J to 2 bases, leaving 5 bases not matched to a gene. The data were taken from a study of spatial heterogeneity in lung cancer. At the level of the study: Samples were obtained from more than 70 donors, all untreated early-stage non-small cell lung cancer patients. As counted in raw reads, each unique TCR and UMI combination appeared more than ten times on average. In cases with available follow-up PBMC samples, these were sequenced at a median of approximately 2 years after resection.

Time point meaning: blood at routine non-recurrence follow-up after resection. Sequencing covered unsorted whole RNA taken from tumor, nontumor lung or frozen PBMC. Using its own MiXCR run on the 5' RACE reads, TCRdb lists one record per CDR3 protein. The sample consists of roughly 70,000 distinct CDR3 sequences, 8% to 9% of them appearing once. The sequence was obtained from a female donor with early-stage non-small cell lung cancer. The input for sequencing was PBMCs, taken at follow-up. This chain links TRBV11-2 with TRBJ2-7, with 7 bases matching TRBD1. DNA for the CDR3: TGTGCCAGCAGCTTAGTGGGGGACAGTACCTACGAGCAGTACTTC. Translating gives CASSLVGDSTYEQYF.